The 15 T cell receptor beta chains below were found in one sample sequenced in a study of control samples from healthy donors and cancer patients. Using immunoSEQ multiplex PCR, the repertoire was profiled, and TCRdb retains in-frame clones only, with some absent. The sample yields 130,000 or so clones, roughly 94% seen once. The sequenced sample consisted of PBMCs. These receptors were collected from a man aged 60-69 years with colorectal cancer.

The J gene is TRBJ2-2, the V gene TRBV19, with a weak D call TRBD1 (6 bases). Germline loops: CDR1 LNHDA, CDR2 SQIVND (reference sequence). The CDR3 extends over 14 amino acids. Trimming left V 5 bases short and J 5 bases short, with 12 bases between. The CDR3 loop reads CASSVRTETGELFF. The CDR3 nucleotides are TGTGCCAGTAGTGTACGGACAGAAACCGGGGAGCTGTTTTTT. Looking up the rest from reference TRBV19 and TRBJ2-2 gives the full variable domain: DGGITQSPKYLFRKEGQNVTLSCEQNLNHDAMYWYRQDPGQGLRLIYYSQIVNDFQKGDIAEGYSVSREKKESFPLTVTSAQKNPTAFYLCASSVRTETGELFFGEGSRLTVL.

The chain combines TRBV7-2 with TRBJ1-4, with 9 bases lining up with TRBD1. Germline CDR1 reads SGHTA; CDR2 reads FQGNSA. The CDR3 extends over 15 amino acids. V dropped 5 bases and J dropped 4; count of bases not matched to a gene: 5. DNA of the CDR3: TGTGCCAGCAGCAGATACAGGGGGCTTAATGAAAAACTGTTTTTT. Its translation: CASSRYRGLNEKLFF.

The J gene is TRBJ1-1, the V gene TRBV6-5, with no clear D. With 6 bases removed from V and 5 bases from J, the gap between germline ends came to 13 bases. The CDR3 loop spans 13 amino acids. Germline V gives CDR1 MNHEY, CDR2 SVGAGI. CDR3: CASRPRRETEAFF. CDR3 nucleotides: TGTGCCAGCAGGCCTCGTAGGGAGACTGAAGCTTTCTTT.

The rearrangement joins TRBV6-5 to TRBJ2-3, with D possibly matching TRBD2 (6 bases). The V and J ends lost 6 bases and 2 bases respectively, with 12 bases between them. The germline V gene encodes CDR1 MNHEY and CDR2 SVGAGI. The CDR3 has 14 amino acids. The CDR3, as DNA: TGTGCCAGCAGGGGAGGATTCTTCACAGATACGCAGTATTTT. This sequence encodes CASRGGFFTDTQYF.

The chain couples TRBV11-2 to TRBJ1-2, with D uncertain. CDR3 length: 16 amino acids. The germline V gene encodes CDR1 SGHAT and CDR2 FQNNGV. Trimming cost V 2 bases and J 5 bases, with 18 bases left between them. The CDR3: CASSLMGGEVGYGYTF. The DNA of the CDR3 is TGTGCCAGCAGCTTAATGGGCGGTGAAGTAGGGTATGGCTACACCTTC.

Comment on this clone: Distinct nucleotide sequences in the sample also encode this CDR3. The chain carries TRBV9 and TRBJ1-1; D gene uncertain. V lost 0 bases and J 0 bases, leaving 6 bases between the germline ends. The CDR3 covers 14 residues. Germline loops: CDR1 SGDLS, CDR2 YYNGEE. Here the CDR3 reads CASSVEGLNTEAFF. The CDR3 nucleotides are TGTGCCAGCAGCGTAGAAGGGCTGAACACTGAAGCTTTCTTT.

The J gene is TRBJ2-1, the V gene TRBV6-4; tentative D call: TRBD2 (5 bases). Germline CDR1 reads MRHNA; CDR2 reads SNTAGT. The CDR3 runs to 14 residues. The V end was cut by 2 bases, the J end by 7 bases, with 12 bases between. This CDR3 is CASSDTGLGNEQFF. The CDR3 region has the DNA TGTGCCAGCAGTGACACGGGGTTGGGGAATGAGCAGTTCTTC.

The chain carries TRBV4-3 and TRBJ1-5; D is unclear. This CDR3 has 15 amino acids. V dropped 3 bases and J dropped 2 bases, with 11 bases sitting between them. The germline V gene encodes CDR1 LGHNA and CDR2 YSLEER. The chain's CDR3 is CASSHGTERNQPQHF. CDR3 sequence (DNA): TGCGCCAGCAGCCATGGTACAGAGCGCAATCAGCCCCAGCATTTT.

The chain combines TRBV5-5 with TRBJ1-2; 11 bases line up with TRBD1. The V segment lost 5 bases and the J segment 6 bases; nucleotides outside the gene matches: 6. Germline V gives CDR1 SGHKS, CDR2 YYEKEE (reference sequence). This CDR3 comprises 14 residues. The CDR3 here is CASRRTGGPNGYTF. CDR3 DNA sequence: TGTGCCAGCAGGAGGACAGGGGGCCCCAATGGCTACACCTTC.

The J gene is TRBJ2-7, the V gene TRBV7-9; 11 bases agree with TRBD1. The CDR3 spans 15 residues. Germline CDR1 SEHNR, CDR2 FQNEAQ (reference sequence). J gave up 5 bases and V 4 bases, and 7 bases lay outside the gene matches. The CDR3 DNA reads as TGTGCCAGCAGCTCCCCCGGGACAGGGGGACACGAGCAGTACTTC. Translated: CASSSPGTGGHEQYF. Drawing the rest from reference TRBV7-9 and TRBJ2-7, the complete variable domain is DTGVSQNPRHKITKRGQNVTFRCDPISEHNRLYWYRQTLGQGPEFLTYFQNEAQLEKSRLLSDRFSAERPKGSFSTLEIQRTEQGDSAMYLCASSSPGTGGHEQYFGPGTRLTVT.

V usage is TRBV5-1 and J usage is TRBJ2-3; D is possibly TRBD1 or TRBD2 (5 bases each). Germline assignment: CDR1 SGHRS and CDR2 YFSETQ. V was trimmed by 4 bases and J by 4 bases, leaving 10 bases between them. The CDR3 runs to 13 residues. This chain's CDR3 is CASSRDGPDTQYF. In DNA, the CDR3 is TGCGCCAGCAGCAGGGACGGTCCAGATACGCAGTATTTT.

The CDR3 spells CASSPGRGAYEQYF. The CDR3 DNA reads TGTGCCAGCAGTCCCGGGCGGGGGGCTTACGAGCAGTACTTC. The J gene is TRBJ2-7, the V gene TRBV6-5, with 8 nucleotides matching TRBD2. Germline CDR1 MNHEY, CDR2 SVGAGI. The CDR3 totals 14 residues. With 5 bases clipped from V and 4 bases from J, the junction kept 7 bases outside the gene matches.

This rearrangement joins TRBV7-2 to TRBJ1-3; D is undetermined. The CDR3 length is 14 residues. Germline CDR1 reads SGHTA; CDR2 reads FQGNSA. V lost 2 bases to trimming and J lost 4 bases, with 9 bases between them. CDR3 DNA: TGTGCCAGCAGCTTAATGAACAGCGGAAACACCATATATTTT. Translated: CASSLMNSGNTIYF.

The CDR3 nucleotides are TGCGCCAGCAGCCAAGATGAAACAGGCCCTTACAATGAGCAGTTCTTC. This encodes CASSQDETGPYNEQFF. The V gene is TRBV4-3, the J gene TRBJ2-1, with D possibly matching TRBD1 (5 bases). The CDR3 contains 16 residues. V lost 0 bases and J 4 bases, leaving 13 bases between the germline ends. In germline, CDR1 is LGHNA, CDR2 YSLEER.

V usage is TRBV2 and J usage is TRBJ2-7, with 10 bases fitting TRBD1. Germline CDR1 SNHLY, CDR2 FYNNEI. The ends lost 6 bases at V and 2 bases at J; junction bases unmatched: 7. The CDR3 runs 15 residues. The CDR3 DNA follows: TGTGCCAGCAGGGTAAGGACAGGGGGGACCTACGAGCAGTACTTC. It yields the protein CASRVRTGGTYEQYF.